This T cell receptor (beta chain) was sequenced during a study of regulatory T cells in long-lasting Graves disease. The time point is: persistent/refractory GD, antithyroid drugs over 5 years with positive TRAb. PBMCs provided the RNA from which the TCR library was made. TCR beta libraries were built with iRepertoire HTBI primers and Arm-PCR of CDR3 regions. TCRdb reprocessed the multiplex PCR reads with MiXCR, giving one entry per CDR3 protein. The sample has some 420,000 distinct CDR3 sequences, 22% seen once. CDR3 size: 16 residues. Germline V gene data show CDR1 as SGHAT and CDR2 as FQNNGV. The ends were cut back, 7 bases at V and 7 bases at J, with 23 bases in the middle.

This TCR derives from a female donor with Graves disease. The sample in question was peripheral blood mononuclear cells (PBMCs), obtained when the disease was refractory, from a patient treated with antithyroid drugs. The chain combines TRBV11-2 with TRBJ2-4; the D gene could be TRBD1 or TRBD2 (5 bases each). The CDR3 sequence is CASNSLRDAGWNIQYF. The CDR3 DNA is TGTGCCAGCAACTCACTCCGGGACGCCGGGTGGAACATTCAGTACTTC.